This TCR beta chain is drawn from a study of cytomegalovirus exposure and HLA in healthy donors. The PCR made use of 60 Vbeta and 13 Jbeta primers. Generated by immunoSEQ multiplex PCR, the TCRdb table keeps only in-frame clones and is missing some. The table has tens of thousands of clones, 70% to 75% seen once. CDR3 length equals 13 residues. V lost 0 bases to trimming and J lost 12 bases, with 13 bases between them. Germline lookup yields CDR1 SGHRS and CDR2 YFSETQ. This clone is medium-sized (0.01 to 0.1%) by share. Its cognate antigen is unknown. Points from the study as a whole: Roughly even sequencing depth across donors was the assumption behind the presence/absence analyses. Cytomegalovirus-associated status was assigned to fewer than 200 TCR beta chains.

V and J are TRBV5-1 and TRBJ2-1; the D gene is possibly TRBD2 (6 bases). Input material: PBMCs. The sequence was obtained from a woman aged 25 to 45 in good health and CMV-seropositive. Written as DNA, the CDR3 is TGCGCCAGCAGCTTGGTCGGGAGCGGAATGCAGTTCTTC. Translating it yields CASSLVGSGMQFF. The full variable domain, rest sourced from reference TRBV5-1 and TRBJ2-1, is KAGVTQTPRYLIKTRGQQVTLSCSPISGHRSVSWYQQTPGQGLQFLFEYFSETQRNKGNFPGRFSGRQFSNSRSEMNVSTLELGDSALYLCASSLVGSGMQFFGPGTRLTVL.